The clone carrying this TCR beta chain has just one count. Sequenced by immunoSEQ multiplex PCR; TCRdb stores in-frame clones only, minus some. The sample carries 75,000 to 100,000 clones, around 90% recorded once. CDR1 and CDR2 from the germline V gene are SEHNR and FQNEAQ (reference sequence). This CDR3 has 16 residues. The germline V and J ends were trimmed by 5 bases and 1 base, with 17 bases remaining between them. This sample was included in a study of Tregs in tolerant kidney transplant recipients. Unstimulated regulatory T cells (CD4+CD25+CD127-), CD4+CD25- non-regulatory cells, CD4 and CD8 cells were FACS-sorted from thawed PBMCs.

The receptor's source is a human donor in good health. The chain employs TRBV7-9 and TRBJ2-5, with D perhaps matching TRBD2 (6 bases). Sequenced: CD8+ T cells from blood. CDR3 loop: CASSPSFRDFQETQYF. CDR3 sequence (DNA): TGTGCCAGCAGCCCTAGTTTCCGGGACTTCCAAGAGACCCAGTACTTC.